This TCR beta chain was sequenced in a study of T cells in Graves' hyperthyroidism and ophthalmopathy. Study-wide background: Peripheral blood was secured at the point of initial diagnosis, before any treatment.

The hyperthyroidism patients had all been newly diagnosed, and their disease duration was under 2 months. Their ages ranged from 18 to 65 years. Exclusion criteria comprised uncontrolled infection, other autoimmune disease, pregnancy or lactation. This clonotype was seen many times. The investigators amplified TCR beta CDR3 regions from RNA transcripts. Primed by the HTBI set, a first-round RT-PCR was run on the TCR CDR3. TCRdb fed the multiplex PCR reads into MiXCR, producing one record per CDR3 protein. The data hold about 620,000 distinct CDR3 sequences, with 15% to 20% observed a single time. The V gene end was trimmed by 3 bases and the J gene end by 3 bases; junction bases not matched to a gene: 4. Germline V CDR1 and CDR2: KGHSH, LQKENI. The CDR3 totals 15 residues.

The chain recombines TRBV18 with TRBJ2-1; 8 bases line up with TRBD2. The receptor comes from a woman aged 30 to 39 with Graves' hyperthyroidism. The sample was blood. Written as DNA, the CDR3 is TGTGCCAGCTCACCGAGACTAGCGAGCTACAATGAGCAGTTCTTC. It encodes CASSPRLASYNEQFF.